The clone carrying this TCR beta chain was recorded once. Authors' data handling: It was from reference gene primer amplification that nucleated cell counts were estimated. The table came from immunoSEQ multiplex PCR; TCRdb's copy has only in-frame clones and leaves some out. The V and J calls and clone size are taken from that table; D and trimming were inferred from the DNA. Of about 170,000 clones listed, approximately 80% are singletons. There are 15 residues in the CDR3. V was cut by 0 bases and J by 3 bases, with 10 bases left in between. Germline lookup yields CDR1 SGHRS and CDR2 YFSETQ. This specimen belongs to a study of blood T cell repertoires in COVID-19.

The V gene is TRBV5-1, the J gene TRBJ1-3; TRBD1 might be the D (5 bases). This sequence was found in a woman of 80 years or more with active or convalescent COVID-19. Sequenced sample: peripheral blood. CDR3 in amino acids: CASSLAGTNGNTIYF. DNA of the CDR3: TGCGCCAGCAGCTTGGCCGGGACTAATGGAAACACCATATATTTT.